This TCR beta chain was documented in a study of T cell responses to AZD1222 COVID-19 vaccine (dated by TCRdb to 2020 to 2023). Regarding the study in general: A total of 230 or so trial participants underwent TCR sequencing, of whom some 210 received two doses of AZD1222 and about 26 received two doses of the MenACWY control vaccine. Trial participants were enrolled by age into 18-55, 56-69 and 70-plus year subgroups, with 148, 28 and 57 TCR-sequenced participants respectively.

Study-wide conclusions, independent of this receptor: Conclusions about previously exposed vaccinees were limited because only a handful of AZD1222 recipients were SARS-CoV-2 seropositive at baseline. After two AZD1222 doses, both the breadth and the depth of spike-specific TCRs were significantly higher than at day 0 and than in MenACWY recipients. Reportedly, almost half of the unique spike-specific TCRs recognized epitopes lying outside the regions that are mutated in the B.1.351 and B.1.1.7 variants. The vaccine-associated CD4 TCRs covered the entire spike protein, and the dominant responses fell in regions 160-218 and 743-854. Because no day 14 peak-response samples were available, repertoires were characterized only after the peak T cell response. In the small 56-69-year group, the increase in depth fell short of significance, most likely because of low power. Participants were mostly white British and included more females than males, and it was suggested by the authors that clonal diversity may have been underestimated.

The CDR3 regions of human TCRbeta chains were analyzed by immunosequencing. In the source study's methods: Repertoire TCRs were matched against a reference library of SARS-CoV-2-specific TCRs generated with the MIRA antigen-specificity platform. Breadth was defined as the fraction of unique TCRs that were SARS-CoV-2-associated. Depth was defined as the fraction of total T cells that were SARS-CoV-2-associated. Each spike-specific TCR was assigned to its reactive spike region and to a CD4 or CD8 class using the MIRA data. Log10-transformed breadth and depth values were compared by one-way ANOVA with Sidak's multiple comparisons tests. This is the immuneACCESS table as TCRdb keeps it, with only in-frame sequences that have V and J called. A part of the clones is gone; compared with another copy, unresolved V genes explain less than half, and the rest is unexplained. That table furnishes V, J and clone size, whereas the DNA furnished D and trimming. The sample table contains over 80,000 clones; only one count was recorded for more than 85% of them. The ten largest clones capture around 8.4% of the sample.

A note on this clone: Its specific antigen is unknown. No clone much larger than this one lies a single base away; base qualities are absent.

The CDR3 holds 15 amino acids from the cysteine to the phenylalanine. Only the CDR3 DNA is retained, 45 bases long and in frame from the first base. The junction carries 16 bases between V and J, which are trimmed by 4 bases and 4 bases respectively. CDR1 and CDR2 are read off the germline V gene as SGHRS and YFSETQ. The time point label, read with the paper, signifies: about 28 days (+/-7) after the second vaccine dose. Because spike-specific TCR depth and breadth did not differ between the two schedules, AZD1222 recipients who got a second dose at roughly 4 weeks were pooled with those who got a second dose at roughly 12 weeks. Vaccinee samples came from UK trials COV001 and COV002, including a single-blind randomized controlled phase 2/3 trial of AZD1222 (ChAdOx1 nCoV-19) in healthy adults. For TCRbeta chain sequencing, PBMC samples were collected from trial participants at day 0 and at day 28 after the second dose.

The chain is made from TRBV5-1 and TRBJ2-3, and the D gene may be TRBD1, 6 bases matching. The sample consisted of peripheral blood, taken 28 days after the second AZD1222 dose. This TCR derives from an adult who received the AZD1222 COVID-19 vaccine. The DNA sequence is given as TGCGCCAGCAGCCGCCGCAGGGGCGAAGCAGATACGCAGTATTTT. Translation gives CASSRRRGEADTQYF.